The 6 T cell receptor beta chains reported below all come from one sample, sequenced in a study of T-cell memory formation after mild COVID-19. Using its own MiXCR run on the 5' RACE reads, TCRdb lists one record per CDR3 protein. The sample contains about 140,000 distinct CDR3 sequences, 11% to 15% of which appear only once. Sequencing input: PBMCs or a T cell subset sorted from them (not recorded which). These receptors were obtained from an adult woman who had mild COVID-19 (a few samples of this study predate the infection). Cell type and time point are not known.

In this sample, this clonotype turned up a few times. The V gene is TRBV12-3 or TRBV12-4, the J gene TRBJ2-6, with 12 bases identical to TRBD1. This CDR3 spans 18 amino acids. V shed 7 bases and J 2 bases; nucleotides not matched to a gene: 9. The CDR3 nucleotides are TGTGCCAGCACCGGCTGGGACAGGGGGCTTCCTGGGGCCAACGTCCTGACTTTC. Translated, it gives CASTGWDRGLPGANVLTF.

There are a few counts of this clonotype. This chain connects TRBV7-2 to TRBJ2-2; D remains unclear. V dropped 1 base and J dropped 6 bases, with 21 bases sitting between them. Germline V CDR1 and CDR2: SGHTA, FQGNSA. The CDR3 has 18 residues. CDR3 residues: CASSLEVAVSIIAGELFF. The CDR3 DNA sequence: TGTGCCAGCAGCTTAGAGGTAGCCGTGTCTATCATCGCCGGGGAGCTGTTTTTT.

J is TRBJ2-7 and V is TRBV7-6; no reliable D call. There are 15 residues in the CDR3. V was clipped by 5 bases and J by 5 bases, with 19 bases between them. Looked up from germline, CDR1 is SGHVS and CDR2 is FNYEAQ. CDR3: CASSPYSPASDEQYF. CDR3 DNA sequence: TGTGCCAGCAGCCCCTACTCGCCCGCGTCCGACGAGCAGTACTTC.

This clonotype was recorded a few times. The chain couples TRBV4-3 to TRBJ2-7; TRBD2 might be the D (5 bases). The V gene's germline CDR1 is LGHNA and CDR2 YSLEER. V was clipped by 0 bases and J by 3 bases, with 9 bases between them. This CDR3 spans 14 amino acids. In DNA form, the CDR3 reads TGCGCCAGCAGCCAAGATGAGGGTAACTACGAGCAGTACTTC. Its protein is CASSQDEGNYEQYF.

The rearrangement joins TRBV14 to TRBJ2-1; tentative D call: TRBD2 (6 bases). Germline values: CDR1 SGHDN, CDR2 FVKESK. The CDR3 loop spans 13 amino acids. With 5 bases removed from V and 3 bases from J, the gap between germline ends came to 8 bases. The CDR3 nucleotides are TGTGCCAGCAGCGCGGGGTACTACAATGAGCAGTTCTTC. It is translated as CASSAGYYNEQFF.

The chain links TRBV5-6 to TRBJ2-7, with 7 bases matching TRBD1. The junction had 16 bases not matched to a gene; V was cut back by 1 base and J by 6 bases. The CDR3 extends over 17 amino acids. Germline V lookup: CDR1 SGHDT, CDR2 YYEEEE. DNA for the CDR3: TGTGCCAGCAGCTTGACACCGCTACGGGACAGATATTCCGAGCAGTACTTC. Its protein product is CASSLTPLRDRYSEQYF. The full variable domain, its missing parts supplied by reference TRBV5-6 and TRBJ2-7, is DAGVTQSPTHLIKTRGQQVTLRCSPKSGHDTVSWYQQALGQGPQFIFQYYEEEERQRGNFPDRFSGHQFPNYSSELNVNALLLGDSALYLCASSLTPLRDRYSEQYFGPGTRLTVT.